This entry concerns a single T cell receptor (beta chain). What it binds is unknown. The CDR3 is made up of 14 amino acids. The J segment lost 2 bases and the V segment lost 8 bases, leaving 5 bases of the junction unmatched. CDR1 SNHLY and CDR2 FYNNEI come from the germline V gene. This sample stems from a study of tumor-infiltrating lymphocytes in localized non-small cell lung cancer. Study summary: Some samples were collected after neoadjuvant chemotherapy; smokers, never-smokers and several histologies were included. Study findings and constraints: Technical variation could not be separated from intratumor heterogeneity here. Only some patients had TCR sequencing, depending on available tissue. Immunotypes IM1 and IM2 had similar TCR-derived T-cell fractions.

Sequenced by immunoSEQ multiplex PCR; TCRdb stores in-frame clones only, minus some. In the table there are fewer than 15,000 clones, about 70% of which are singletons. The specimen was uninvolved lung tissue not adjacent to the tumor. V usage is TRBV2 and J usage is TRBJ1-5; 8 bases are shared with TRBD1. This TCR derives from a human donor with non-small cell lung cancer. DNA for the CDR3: TGTGCCAGCGCAGGGGGCTCGGGCAATCAGCCCCAGCATTTT. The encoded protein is CASAGGSGNQPQHF.